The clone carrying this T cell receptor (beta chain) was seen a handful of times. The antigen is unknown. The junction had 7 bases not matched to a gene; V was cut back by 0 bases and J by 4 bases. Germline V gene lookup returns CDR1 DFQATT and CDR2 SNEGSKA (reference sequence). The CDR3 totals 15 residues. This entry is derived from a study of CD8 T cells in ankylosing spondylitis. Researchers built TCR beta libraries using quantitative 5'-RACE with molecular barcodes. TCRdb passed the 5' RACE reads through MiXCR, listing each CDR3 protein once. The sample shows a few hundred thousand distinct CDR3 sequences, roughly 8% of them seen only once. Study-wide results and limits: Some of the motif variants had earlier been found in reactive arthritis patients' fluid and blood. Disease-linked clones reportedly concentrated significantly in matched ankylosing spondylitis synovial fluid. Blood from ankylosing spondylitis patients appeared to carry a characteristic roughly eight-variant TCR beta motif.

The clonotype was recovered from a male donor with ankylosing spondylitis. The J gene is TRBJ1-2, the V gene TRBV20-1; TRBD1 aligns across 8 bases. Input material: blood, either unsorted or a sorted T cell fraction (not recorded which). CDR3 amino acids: CSARDTGGNGYGYTF. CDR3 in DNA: TGCAGTGCTAGAGATACAGGGGGGAATGGCTATGGCTACACCTTC.